This TCR beta chain was obtained from a study of blood T cells in healthy people across ages (dated by TCRdb to the mid-2010s). Broadly, across the study: In model experiments, roughly one uniquely barcoded TCR beta cDNA molecule per two T cells was captured by template switching. Using the same blood draw, the study looked at two additional independent replicas of 1 million unique cDNA reads for two donors, one aged 18 to 30 and the other aged 80 or older. Age-related changes in TCR beta repertoire diversity were measured in the study by deep sequencing normalized with unique cDNA molecular identifiers. Donors of different ages were randomly distributed across sequencing lanes to avoid experimental bias. Four age groups were formed from the donors: young (average 16 years), middle-aged (just under 40), aged (more than 55) and long-lived (about 75).

The approximately 41 donors, aged roughly 6 to 90 years, were systemically healthy Caucasian individuals from Russia. Each donor gave roughly 9.5 milliliters of peripheral blood, collected into EDTA-treated Vacutainer tubes. Ficoll-Paque density-gradient centrifugation was used to isolate PBMCs, with at least 6.5 million per sample. Total RNA, at least 6 micrograms per sample, was extracted from PBMCs with Trizol reagent. Naive CD45RAhigh/CD27high T cell percentages were measured by flow cytometry on a PBMC aliquot from every donor. General conclusions and limits of the study: As age increased, observed TCR beta diversity per million T cells dropped in a roughly linear way, and a significant reduction was already evident by age about 40. Bulk unsorted PBMC profiling prevented conclusive comparison of naive and antigen-experienced compartments. Total diversity estimates from one million sequenced T cells were considered lower bounds and underestimates. The CMV infection status of donors was not known, potentially confounding age-related changes in expanded clonotypes. Compared with the aged group, the long-lived group had more naive CD4+ T cells, fewer expanded clones and increased TCR diversity, a pattern suggesting age selection. Observed TCR beta diversity correlated strongly with the percentage of naive T cells measured by flow cytometry.

Taken from cysteine to phenylalanine, the CDR3 has 14 residues. The CDR3 DNA has 42 bases and is translated from base 1. The V end loses 2 bases and the J end loses 0 bases, and a stretch of 5 bases separates them. CDR1 and CDR2 (DFQATT, SNEGSKA) derive from the germline V gene (reference sequence). Library method: 5' RACE. TCRdb shows the sequencer as Illumina HiSeq 2500. A second PCR of roughly 7 to 12 cycles was run with a J-beta primer mix and a sample-barcoded 5' primer. A unique molecular identifier was introduced onto each TCR beta cDNA molecule by a template-switch 5' adaptor carrying 12 random nucleotides. Each sample yielded at least 2.5 million CDR3-containing paired-end reads. First-strand cDNA synthesis was performed from all RNA using the Mint cDNA synthesis kit, with priming by a TRBC-specific oligonucleotide. All cDNA was treated with uracil-DNA glycosylase and then went through a first 18-cycle PCR with the universal primers M1SS and BC2_uni_R. The original pipeline was this. Each sample was normalized by randomly selecting 1 million high-quality reads, each carrying a distinct molecular identifier. Reads sharing molecular identifiers were discarded rather than binned into consensus sequences. MiTCR, with a Q25 quality threshold and the strictest error-elimination algorithm, was used for CDR3 identification, clonotype clustering and error correction. A nonparametric unseen species model with Euler transformation was used to estimate lower-bound total TCR beta diversity. The public reads were run again by TCRdb, first through fastp at Q25 and then through MiXCR, and only productive beta chains were kept. Duplicate CDR3 protein sequences are folded into a single record with the most common DNA and genes. The V and J calls shown here were made by TCRdb, not taken from the authors' results. Across this sample there are around 800,000 distinct CDR3 sequences, with about 55% seen only once. About 42% of the sample is held by the ten biggest clonotypes.

Regarding this clonotype: What antigen it recognizes has not been identified. Base qualities are missing; no much larger clone stands one base away.

Sequencing was done on a sample of blood. This sequence uses TRBV20-1 and TRBJ2-6, with no confident D gene call. The TCR was taken from a man older than 75 in good health. CDR3 sequence: CSARKVSGANVLTF. In nucleotide form, the sequence is TGCAGTGCTAGAAAGGTCTCTGGGGCCAACGTCCTGACTTTC.